A selection of T cell receptor beta chains follows, all from one sample in a study. TCRdb re-derived calls from the RT-PCR reads in MiXCR, one entry per CDR3 protein. The sample holds more than 600,000 distinct CDR3 sequences, 14% seen once. Sequencing used memory CD4+ T cells from blood. These receptors were obtained from a female donor in good health, serving as a healthy control. The CDR3 runs from the conserved cysteine through the conserved F or W. Each record gives: CDR3 DNA, CDR3 protein, V gene, J gene, D gene, clone size. A D gene is named only where the DNA matches it firmly. Rows give clone size only sometimes, using once, few, many, or a class for an expanded clone.

TGTGCCAGCAGTTTAATGCCCCCAGGGGGCGGGTACACCGGGGAGCTGTTTTTT	CASSLMPPGGGYTGELFF	TRBV27	TRBJ2-2	TRBD1	many
TGTGCCACCAGTGACTCGGTCCCTCCGGGGTCCCCGAACACTGAAGCTTTCTTT	CATSDSVPPGSPNTEAFF	TRBV24-1	TRBJ1-1	-	few
TGTGCCGGCAGCCCCCTGAGGGCGGGGAGAGACCGGGAGCTGTTTTTT	CAGSPLRAGRDRELFF	TRBV6-5	TRBJ2-2	-	-
TGTGCCAGCGTAGGACCAGGGACAGGAAATCAGCCCCAGCATTTT	CASVGPGTGNQPQHF	TRBV6-1	TRBJ1-5	TRBD1	many
TGTGCCAGCAGCCCCCCGTTTGGGGGCTCCTACAATGAGCAGTTCTTC	CASSPPFGGSYNEQFF	TRBV3-1	TRBJ2-1	-	-
TGTGCCAGCAGTGCCCAATTCTGGGAGCTGTTTTTT	CASSAQFWELFF	TRBV6-2/TRBV6-3	TRBJ2-2	-	few
TGCAGTGCCCCAGGGCTAGGGTACACAGATACGCAGTATTTT	CSAPGLGYTDTQYF	TRBV20-1	TRBJ2-3	-	-
TGCGCCAGCAGCCAAGCGGACGCTAGGGAAGCTTTCTTT	CASSQADAREAFF	TRBV4-1	TRBJ1-1	-	few
TGTGCCAGCAGTTACGCCGGAGACTATGGCTACACCTTC	CASSYAGDYGYTF	TRBV6-5	TRBJ1-2	-	-
TGCGCCAGCAGCCAAGATCGGTCTAGCGCGACCTACGAGCAGTACTTC	CASSQDRSSATYEQYF	TRBV4-1	TRBJ2-7	-	-
TGTGCCAGCAGTGAGGTGTACAGGGAGAGTGGCTACACCTTC	CASSEVYRESGYTF	TRBV25-1	TRBJ1-2	-	few
TGCGCCAGCAGCTGGACAGAACAAGCACCTAATGAAAAACTGTTTTTT	CASSWTEQAPNEKLFF	TRBV5-1	TRBJ1-4	-	few
TGTGCCAGCAGTTTAGCCCACCACGAGCAGTACTTC	CASSLAHHEQYF	TRBV12-3/TRBV12-4	TRBJ2-7	-	many
TGTGCCAGCAGCTGGGGACAGTACTACAATGAGCAGTTCTTC	CASSWGQYYNEQFF	TRBV5-6	TRBJ2-1	TRBD1	many
TGTGCCAGCAGCTCCCAACTAGCGGGGGATAGCGAGCAGTACTTC	CASSSQLAGDSEQYF	TRBV11-2	TRBJ2-7	TRBD2	-
TGTGCCAGCAGCTTAAGTTTTGGGACAGGGGACTACGAGCAGTACTTC	CASSLSFGTGDYEQYF	TRBV11-2	TRBJ2-7	TRBD1	few
TGTGCCAGCAGCGAGACAGGGTATAGCACTGAAGCTTTCTTT	CASSETGYSTEAFF	TRBV5-6	TRBJ1-1	TRBD1	few
TGCAGTGCTAGTCCGCAGGAAATTTCCTACGAGCAGTACTTC	CSASPQEISYEQYF	TRBV20-1	TRBJ2-7	-	-
TGTGCCAGCAGTGAAAGGCGGGACTCCTACGAGCAGTACTTC	CASSERRDSYEQYF	TRBV2	TRBJ2-7	-	-
TGCAGTGTATCGCATCCAACAGGGGTTCCCTACAATGAGCAGTTCTTC	CSVSHPTGVPYNEQFF	TRBV20-1	TRBJ2-1	TRBD1	-
TGTGCCAGCAGCTTAGCGTCGGGGGGCGAATTC	CASSLASGGEF	TRBV7-3	TRBJ2-1	-	many
TGCAGTGCTAGATGGACTACTACTAGAAATGAGCAGTTCTTC	CSARWTTTRNEQFF	TRBV20-1	TRBJ2-1	-	few